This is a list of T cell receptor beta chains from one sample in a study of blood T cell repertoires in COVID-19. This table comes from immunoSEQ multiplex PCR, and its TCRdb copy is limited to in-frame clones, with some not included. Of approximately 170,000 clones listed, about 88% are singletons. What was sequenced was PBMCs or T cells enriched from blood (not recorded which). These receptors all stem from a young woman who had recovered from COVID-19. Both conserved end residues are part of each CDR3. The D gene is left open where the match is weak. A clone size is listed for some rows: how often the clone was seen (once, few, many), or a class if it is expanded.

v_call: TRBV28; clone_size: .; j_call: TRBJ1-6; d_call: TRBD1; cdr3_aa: CASSFLRDRTPLHF; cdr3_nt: TGTGCCAGCAGTTTTCTCCGGGACAGGACACCCCTCCACTTT
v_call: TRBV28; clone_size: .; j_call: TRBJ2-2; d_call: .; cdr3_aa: CASSLSQGVAGELFF; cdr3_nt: TGTGCCAGCAGTTTAAGTCAGGGTGTGGCCGGGGAGCTGTTTTTT
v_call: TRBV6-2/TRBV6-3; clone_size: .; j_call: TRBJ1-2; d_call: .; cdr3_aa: CASSFQGYDYGYTF; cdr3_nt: TGTGCCAGCAGTTTCCAGGGATATGACTATGGCTACACCTTC
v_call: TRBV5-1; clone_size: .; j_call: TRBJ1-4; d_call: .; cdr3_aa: CASSLLHGATNEKLFF; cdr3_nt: TGCGCCAGCAGCCTTCTCCACGGAGCAACTAATGAAAAACTGTTTTTT
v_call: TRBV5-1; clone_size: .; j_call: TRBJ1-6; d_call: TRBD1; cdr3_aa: CASSARQGAASPLHF; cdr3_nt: TGCGCCAGCAGCGCCCGACAGGGGGCCGCCTCACCCCTCCACTTT
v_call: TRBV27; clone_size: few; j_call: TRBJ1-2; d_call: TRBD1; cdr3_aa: CASSFRDRGRSGYTF; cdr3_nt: TGTGCCAGCAGTTTCCGGGACAGGGGGCGAAGTGGCTACACCTTC
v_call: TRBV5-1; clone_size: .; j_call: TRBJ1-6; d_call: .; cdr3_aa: CASSLQANSPLHF; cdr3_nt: TGCGCCAGCAGCTTGCAGGCTAATTCACCCCTCCACTTT
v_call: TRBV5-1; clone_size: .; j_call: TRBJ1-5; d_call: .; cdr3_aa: CASSRDGGPNQPQHF; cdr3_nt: TGCGCCAGCAGCCGGGACGGGGGTCCTAATCAGCCCCAGCATTTT
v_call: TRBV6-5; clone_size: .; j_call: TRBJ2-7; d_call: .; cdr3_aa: CASSSSPYEQYF; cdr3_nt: TGTGCCAGCAGTTCTAGCCCCTACGAGCAGTACTTC
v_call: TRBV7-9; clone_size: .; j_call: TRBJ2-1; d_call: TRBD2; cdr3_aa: CASSLGLAGYNEQFF; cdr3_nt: TGTGCCAGCAGCTTAGGACTAGCGGGGTACAATGAGCAGTTCTTC